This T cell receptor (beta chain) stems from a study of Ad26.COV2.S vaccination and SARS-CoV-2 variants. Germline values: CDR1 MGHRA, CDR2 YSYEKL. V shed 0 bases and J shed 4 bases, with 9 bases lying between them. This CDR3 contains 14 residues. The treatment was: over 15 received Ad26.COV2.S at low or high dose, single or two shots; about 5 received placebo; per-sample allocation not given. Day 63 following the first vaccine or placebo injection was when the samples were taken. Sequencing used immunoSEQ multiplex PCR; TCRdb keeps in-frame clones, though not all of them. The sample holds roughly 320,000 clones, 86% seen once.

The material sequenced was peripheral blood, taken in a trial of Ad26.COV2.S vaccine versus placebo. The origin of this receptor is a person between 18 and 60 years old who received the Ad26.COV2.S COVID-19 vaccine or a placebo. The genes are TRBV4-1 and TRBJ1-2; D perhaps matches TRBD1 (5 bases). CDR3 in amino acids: CASSQDHRPYGYTF. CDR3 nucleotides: TGCGCCAGCAGCCAAGATCACAGGCCCTATGGCTACACCTTC.